This section outlines one T cell receptor (beta chain) sequence together with its context. Its antigen is currently unknown. Profiling relied on immunoSEQ multiplex PCR, and the TCRdb table lists in-frame clones only, not all of them. The table records approximately 2.5 million clones, around nine tenths of them present only once. The sample comes from a study of shared clonotypes between healthy human individuals. Study conclusions and caveats: It was observed that 5% to 6.5% of naive CD4 clonotypes were shared across a handful of donors.

The CDR3 runs to 16 residues. Germline assignment: CDR1 SGHTA and CDR2 FQGNSA. V shed 2 bases and J shed 7 bases, with 17 bases lying between them. Material for sequencing was naive CD4+ T cells sorted from blood. Subset: CD45RA+ positively selected. The origin of this receptor is a young man in good health. The chain uses TRBV7-2 and TRBJ2-2; D gene unclear. CDR3: CASSLRTEIRIGELFF. The CDR3, as DNA: TGTGCCAGCAGCTTAAGGACGGAGATACGCATCGGGGAGCTGTTTTTT.